This T cell receptor (beta chain) was profiled in a study of human T cells and chemical hapten exposure. Via MiXCR, TCRdb re-called the 5' RACE reads, giving one row per CDR3 protein. The data hold 150,000 or so distinct CDR3 sequences, with 3.5% to 5% observed a single time. Unfractionated whole blood was the source from which total RNA was extracted. This clonotype was recorded many times. This CDR3 contains 18 residues. V was clipped by 4 bases and J by 2 bases; unmatched bases: 15. Germline values: CDR1 SGHRS, CDR2 YFSETQ. The TCR originated in a female donor in good health. The chain joins TRBV5-1 to TRBJ1-1; TRBD1 matches at 9 bases. CDR3: CASSANLQGAHGNTEAFF. CDR3 bases: TGCGCCAGCAGCGCTAATTTACAGGGGGCGCATGGAAACACTGAAGCTTTCTTT.